This TCR beta chain was sequenced for a study of cytomegalovirus exposure and HLA in healthy donors (dated by TCRdb to the late 2010s). Study-level background: According to an earlier analysis of around 600 of the donors, about 190 million T cells yielded roughly 110 million unique TCR beta sequences and approximately 300 Gb of sequence data. Roughly 300 gigabases of sequencing data and around 85 million unique TCR sequences made up an early release that covered roughly 670 HLA-typed donors. Of the roughly 400 genotyped donors, 81% were placed in the genetic ancestry cluster associated with self-reported Caucasian donors. The aim of the study was to test whether cataloging public T cell receptors could identify signatures of past pathogen exposure. The study profiled the T cell repertoires of 500 to 800 subjects by immunosequencing and related them to cytomegalovirus serostatus. A separate validation cohort of approximately 130 different subjects was used in addition to the roughly 670-subject first cohort. To predict cytomegalovirus infection status, the study combined high-throughput TCR immunosequencing, statistical association of individual TCRs with disease status, and machine learning. A later analysis re-analyzed previously published TCR beta repertoires from roughly 630 donors and added high-resolution HLA genotyping to study TCR occurrence patterns. In the later analysis, no new phenotypic data were used to find candidate immune exposures; instead, reliance was placed on TCR beta sequences and their occurrence across donors. In an earlier analysis of roughly 580 of the donors, high-throughput TCR beta sequencing was used to judge whether each TCR beta V gene segment behaved as functional or pseudogenic. Donor age, sex, ethnicity and CMV serostatus were collected together with the repertoire data. In a later genetic analysis, genome-wide SNP genotypes for about three fifths of the 666 donors were used, and that subset was treated as a discovery cohort. All discovery cohort repertoires had been generated using a single sequencing platform. HLA typing included class I and class II loci at four-digit resolution. The number of typed donors differed by locus: roughly 629-640 for A, B, C, DRB1 and DQB1; 500 to 550 for DQA1; 606 for DPA1; and roughly 490 for DPB1. About five DR-DQ haplotypes were treated as single units for association and clustering because of strong linkage in the cohort. Among almost 400 genotyped donors of the cohort, an average of around 240,000 unique TCR beta nucleotide sequences were sequenced per donor, roughly 20% of them non-productive.

A word on this clone: This receptor's antigen is unknown. No much larger clonotype is one base removed from it; base qualities were not supplied.

General conclusions and limits of the study: Compared with the approximately 670-donor mean, donors in an Asian-associated ancestry cluster had fewer N-insertions in productive TCRs, according to a later genetic analysis. An association between a missense DCLRE1C variant and V-gene and J-gene trimming of TCR beta chains was found in a later genetic analysis and replicated in an independent cohort. In this cohort, only TCR beta chains were sequenced, and detectable features were limited by the absence of alpha or paired-chain data. Specific HLA alleles were associated with 15,000 to 20,000 TCR beta sequences at a false discovery rate of 0.05 in a later analysis. For the cohort, immune exposure information was limited to CMV serostatus. In a later analysis, HLA-associated TCR beta chains were found to be more clonally expanded and to have lower generation probabilities than equally common non-associated chains. Correlated functional status among segregating V segments might be attributable to linkage disequilibrium, but an unknown experimental factor could not be ruled out. Most TCR sequences were seen in very few donors, while some public TCRs were found in many individuals. The earlier analysis of approximately 540 of the donors excluded some 15 rarely observed V segments, including chromosome 9 orphons, because counts were too low. According to a later analysis, parvovirus B19, influenza, CMV and Epstein-Barr virus appeared linked to several top co-occurrence clusters. A cluster of highly shared sequence variants was judged likely to represent a technical artifact of the sequencing pipeline. Sequencing depth was assumed to be roughly uniform across donors in the presence/absence analyses, though that assumption may not hold. A later analysis found that most CMV-associated TCR beta chains appeared HLA-restricted, with HLA associations seemingly driven largely by CMV exposure. Some IMGT-functional V segments, including TRBV6-2 and TRBV6-3, could not be distinguished by the 87-base-pair reads and were therefore excluded. A later analysis found that TCR association rates varied across HLA loci, with DRB1 alleles showing the most associated TCRs and HLA-C alleles the fewest. Because some donors lacked HLA typing at each locus, the association tests relied only on the typed subset. In vitro tests confirmed that a few of the cytomegalovirus-associated TCR beta chains recognize cytomegalovirus antigens. An earlier analysis of 450 to 750 of the donors showed that most TCR beta V segments appeared in productive rearrangements either about 87% or about 30% of the time, which broadly matched IMGT annotations. Strong co-occurrence of HLA alleles, especially DR and DQ, made assigning TCR associations to individual alleles difficult. A further reported finding was that TCR beta sequences accurately predicted the HLA-A and HLA-B alleles for most subjects in the first cohort. The authors suggested that the approach could potentially be extended to other disease states and immunological phenotypes. In both the original and validation cohorts, the classifier was reported to diagnose cytomegalovirus status with high specificity and sensitivity. A total of 150 or so TCR beta chains were listed by the study as associated with cytomegalovirus.

The cohort consisted of 600 or so healthy bone marrow donors. At the time of sampling, all cohort members were nominally healthy, though unrecorded immune exposures were likely present. The donor tested CMV seronegative, placing the donor among the approximately 400 seronegative members of the cohort. A peripheral blood sample was provided by each donor, and peripheral blood mononuclear cells were used for TCR beta sequencing. Genomic DNA was extracted from the blood cell samples with the Qiagen DNeasy Blood Extraction Kit. The library was prepared using the immunoSEQ multiplex PCR assay. The multiplex PCR relied on a mix of 60 forward primers for TCR Vbeta segments and 13 reverse primers for TCR Jbeta segments. Amplification of the CDR3 region of rearranged TCR beta genes was performed with a multiplex PCR assay on genomic DNA. Amplified TCR beta libraries were sequenced as 87-base-pair reads on the Illumina HiSeq System. The authors' analysis ran thus. A later analysis counted about 80 million unique TCR beta chains across the 640 or so repertoires, and around 9.9 million of these chains were shared by at least two donors. To remove PCR and sequencing errors, raw reads were error-corrected and collapsed into unique sequences using a nearest-neighbor algorithm that merged closely related sequences. To assign V, D and J gene segments, CDR3 sequences were aligned to IMGT reference sequences. For a sequence to be retained, at least a six-nucleotide match to both a V gene segment and a J gene segment was required. Rearrangements were called productive when the CDR3 lacked stop codons and stayed in frame with V and J; all others were non-productive. Following IMGT convention, CDR3 was defined as the stretch from the second conserved V-encoded cysteine to the conserved J-encoded phenylalanine. The earlier analysis of fewer than 700 of the donors excluded sequences that lacked an unambiguous match to a single V gene segment. In an earlier analysis of approximately 590 of the donors, V segments were called functional above 56.7% productive rearrangements and were called segregating when the between-donor standard deviation exceeded 5%. A statistical classification framework was built to diagnose cytomegalovirus status from the catalog of TCR beta chain sequences. In a later analysis, V and J genes were assigned by comparing TCR nucleotide sequences against IMGT/GENE-DB human TR gene sequences. In a later analysis, CDR3 sequences and most-parsimonious VDJ recombination scenarios were assigned using the TCRdist pipeline. In a later analysis, each TCR beta chain was defined by its CDR3 amino acid sequence together with its V-gene family, and reads without a unique V-gene family were excluded. As a way to deal with suspected cross-contamination and a sequencing artifact, a later analysis dropped 450 to 600 nucleotide sequences that were highly shared and had low generation probability. A later analysis calculated a clonal expansion index for each public chain from normalized within-repertoire ranks of inferred template counts. In a later analysis, generation probabilities were computed using a VDJ recombination model fitted to out-of-frame rearrangements, and the results were checked against IGoR. Hypergeometric tests were used in a later analysis to score TCR-TCR, TCR-HLA and TCR-CMV co-occurrence, with a repertoire-size bias correction applied to the TCR pairs. In a later analysis, false discovery rates were estimated by permuting HLA or CMV assignments 20 times. In a later analysis, co-occurring TCRs were grouped with DBSCAN, and TCRdist sequence similarity was added when clustering was performed within HLA-allele-positive subsets. Repertoires with fewer than 30,000 or more than 120,000 public chains were left out of co-occurrence clustering, as were five repertoires with anomalous nucleotide sharing. TCRdb mirrors the immuneACCESS table, restricted to in-frame sequences. Some clones are absent from its copies; in checked studies, under half trace to an unresolved V gene, and the reason for the others is unknown. V and J calls and clone size are as listed in that table; D and trimming were resolved from the DNA. The sample data list some 120,000 clones, and about 80% of these were observed just once. The biggest ten clones account for 1% of the sample.

Trimming leaves V shorter by 0 bases and J shorter by 4 bases, with the junction holding 4 bases beyond the gene matches. There are 15 amino acids in the CDR3, from cysteine to phenylalanine inclusive. Only CDR3 DNA is held: 45 bases, read in frame from base 1. CDR1 SGDLS and CDR2 YYNGEE were looked up in the germline V gene. The origin of this receptor is a man aged 35 to 55 in good health and CMV-seronegative. Sequenced: PBMCs. The sequence is built from TRBV9 and TRBJ2-3, with 8 bases matching TRBD2. The bases are TGTGCCAGCAGCGTAGAGGGACTAGGCCCAGATACGCAGTATTTT. This encodes CASSVEGLGPDTQYF.